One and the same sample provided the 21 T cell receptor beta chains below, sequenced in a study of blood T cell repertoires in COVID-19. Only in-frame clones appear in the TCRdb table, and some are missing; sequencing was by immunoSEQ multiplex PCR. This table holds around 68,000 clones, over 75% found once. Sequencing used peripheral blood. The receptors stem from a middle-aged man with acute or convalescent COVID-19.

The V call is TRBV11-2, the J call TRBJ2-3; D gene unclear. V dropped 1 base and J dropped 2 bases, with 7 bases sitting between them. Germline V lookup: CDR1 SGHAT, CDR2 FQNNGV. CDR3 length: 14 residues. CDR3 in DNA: TGTGCCAGCAGCTTAGCGGGTCACACAGATACGCAGTATTTT. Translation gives CASSLAGHTDTQYF.

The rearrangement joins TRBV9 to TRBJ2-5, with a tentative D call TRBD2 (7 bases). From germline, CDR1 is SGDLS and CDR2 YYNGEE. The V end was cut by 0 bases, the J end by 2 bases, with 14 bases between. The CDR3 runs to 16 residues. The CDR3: CASSVGGLAAQETQYF. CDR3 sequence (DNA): TGTGCCAGCAGCGTAGGGGGGCTAGCGGCTCAAGAGACCCAGTACTTC. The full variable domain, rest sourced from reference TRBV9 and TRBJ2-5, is DSGVTQTPKHLITATGQRVTLRCSPRSGDLSVYWYQQSLDQGLQFLIQYYNGEERAKGNILERFSAQQFPDLHSELNLSSLELGDSALYFCASSVGGLAAQETQYFGPGTRLLVL.

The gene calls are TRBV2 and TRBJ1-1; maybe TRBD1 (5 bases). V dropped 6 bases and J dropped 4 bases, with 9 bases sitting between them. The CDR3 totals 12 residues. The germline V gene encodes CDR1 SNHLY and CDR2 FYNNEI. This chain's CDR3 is CASSWTFTEAFF. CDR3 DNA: TGTGCCAGCAGCTGGACATTCACTGAAGCTTTCTTT.

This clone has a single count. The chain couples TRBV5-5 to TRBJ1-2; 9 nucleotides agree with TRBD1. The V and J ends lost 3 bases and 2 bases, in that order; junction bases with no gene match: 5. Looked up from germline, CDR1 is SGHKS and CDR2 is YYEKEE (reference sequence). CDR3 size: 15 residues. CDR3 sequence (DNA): TGTGCCAGCAGCTCGCGGACAGGGGAGAACTATGGCTACACCTTC. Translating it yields CASSSRTGENYGYTF.

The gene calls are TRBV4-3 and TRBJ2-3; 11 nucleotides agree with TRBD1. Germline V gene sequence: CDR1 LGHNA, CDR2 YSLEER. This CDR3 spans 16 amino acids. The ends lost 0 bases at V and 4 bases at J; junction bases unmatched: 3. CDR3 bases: TGCGCCAGCAGCCAAGACATGGGACAGGGGGCAGATACGCAGTATTTT. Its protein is CASSQDMGQGADTQYF.

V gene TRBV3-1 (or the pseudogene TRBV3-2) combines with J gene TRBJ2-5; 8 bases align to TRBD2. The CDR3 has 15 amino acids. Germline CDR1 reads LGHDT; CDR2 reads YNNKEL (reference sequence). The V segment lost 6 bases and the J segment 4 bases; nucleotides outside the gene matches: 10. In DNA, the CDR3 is TGTGCCAGCAGTTCCTGGAGGCTAGCGGGAGAGACCCAGTACTTC. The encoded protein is CASSSWRLAGETQYF.

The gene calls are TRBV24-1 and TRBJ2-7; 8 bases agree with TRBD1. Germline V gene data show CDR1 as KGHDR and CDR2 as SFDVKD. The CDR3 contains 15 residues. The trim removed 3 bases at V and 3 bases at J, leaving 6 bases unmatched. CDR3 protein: CATSDPGQGGYEQYF. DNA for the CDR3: TGTGCCACCAGTGATCCAGGACAGGGTGGCTACGAGCAGTACTTC.

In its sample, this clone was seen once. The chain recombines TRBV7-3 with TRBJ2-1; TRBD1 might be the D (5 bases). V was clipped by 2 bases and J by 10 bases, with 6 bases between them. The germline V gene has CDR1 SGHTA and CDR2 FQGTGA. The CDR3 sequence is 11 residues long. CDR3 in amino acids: CASSLSGEQFF. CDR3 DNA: TGTGCCAGCAGCTTATCAGGGGAGCAGTTCTTC.

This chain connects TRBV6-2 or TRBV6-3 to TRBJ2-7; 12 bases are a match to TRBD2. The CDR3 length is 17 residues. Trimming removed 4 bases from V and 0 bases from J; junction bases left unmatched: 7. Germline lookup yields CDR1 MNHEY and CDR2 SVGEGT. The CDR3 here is CASSWPSGRADSYEQYF. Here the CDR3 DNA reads TGTGCCAGCAGTTGGCCTAGCGGGAGGGCCGACTCCTACGAGCAGTACTTC.

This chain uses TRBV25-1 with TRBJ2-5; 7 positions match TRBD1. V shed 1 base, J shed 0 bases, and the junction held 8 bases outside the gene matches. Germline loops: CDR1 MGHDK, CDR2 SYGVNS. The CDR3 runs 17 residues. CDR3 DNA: TGTGCCAGCAGTGAATCAGGTGGGCAGGGGGACCAAGAGACCCAGTACTTC. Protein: CASSESGGQGDQETQYF.

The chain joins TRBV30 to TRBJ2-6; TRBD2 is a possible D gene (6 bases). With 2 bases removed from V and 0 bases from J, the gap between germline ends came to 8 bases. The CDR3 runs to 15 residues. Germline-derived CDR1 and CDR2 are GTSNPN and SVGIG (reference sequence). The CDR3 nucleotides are TGTGCCTGGAGTCGGGACTCCTCTGGGGCCAACGTCCTGACTTTC. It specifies CAWSRDSSGANVLTF.

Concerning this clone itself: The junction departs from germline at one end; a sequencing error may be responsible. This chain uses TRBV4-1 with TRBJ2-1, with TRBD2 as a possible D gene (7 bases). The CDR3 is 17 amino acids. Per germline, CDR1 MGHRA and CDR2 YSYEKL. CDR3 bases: TGCGCCCGCAGCCAAGGGGGGGGGCGGGAGATTAGGAATGAGCAGTTCTTC. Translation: CARSQGGGREIRNEQFF.

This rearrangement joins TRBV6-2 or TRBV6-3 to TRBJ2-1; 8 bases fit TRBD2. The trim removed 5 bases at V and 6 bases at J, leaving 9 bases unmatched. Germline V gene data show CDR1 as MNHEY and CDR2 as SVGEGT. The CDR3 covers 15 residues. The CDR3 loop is CASSQESSGFNEQFF. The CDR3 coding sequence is TGTGCCAGCAGTCAGGAGTCTAGCGGGTTCAATGAGCAGTTCTTC.

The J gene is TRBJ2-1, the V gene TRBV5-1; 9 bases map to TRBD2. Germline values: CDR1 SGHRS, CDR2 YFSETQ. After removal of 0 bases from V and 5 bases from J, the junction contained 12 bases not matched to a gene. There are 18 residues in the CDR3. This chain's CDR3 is CASSLAFFTASGDNEQFF. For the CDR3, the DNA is TGCGCCAGCAGCTTGGCGTTCTTTACGGCTAGCGGGGACAATGAGCAGTTCTTC.

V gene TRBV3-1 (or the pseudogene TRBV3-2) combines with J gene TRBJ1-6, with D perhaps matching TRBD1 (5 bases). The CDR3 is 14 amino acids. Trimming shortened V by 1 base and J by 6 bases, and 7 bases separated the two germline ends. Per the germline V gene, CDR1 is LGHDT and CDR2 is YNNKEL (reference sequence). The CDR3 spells CASSQGGGNSPLHF. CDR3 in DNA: TGTGCCAGCAGCCAAGGGGGGGGTAATTCACCCCTCCACTTT.

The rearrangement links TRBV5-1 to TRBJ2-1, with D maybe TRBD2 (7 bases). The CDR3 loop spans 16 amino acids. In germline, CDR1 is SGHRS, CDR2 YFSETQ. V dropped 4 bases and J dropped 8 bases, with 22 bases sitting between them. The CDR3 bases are TGCGCCAGCAGCGGGAGGGGAACGCCCAGGGGCCATGAGCAGTTCTTC. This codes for CASSGRGTPRGHEQFF.

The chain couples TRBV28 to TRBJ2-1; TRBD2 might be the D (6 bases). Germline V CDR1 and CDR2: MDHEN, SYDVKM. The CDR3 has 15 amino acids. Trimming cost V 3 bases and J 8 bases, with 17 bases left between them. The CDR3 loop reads CASSLSPRELDEQFF. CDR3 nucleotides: TGTGCCAGCAGTTTGTCGCCCCGGGAGCTCGATGAGCAGTTCTTC.

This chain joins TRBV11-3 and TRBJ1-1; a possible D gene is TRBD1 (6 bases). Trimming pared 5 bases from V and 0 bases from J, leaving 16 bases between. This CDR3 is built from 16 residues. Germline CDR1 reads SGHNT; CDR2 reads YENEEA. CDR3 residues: CASSQRPQGMNTEAFF. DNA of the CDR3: TGTGCCAGCAGCCAGAGGCCACAGGGTATGAACACTGAAGCTTTCTTT.

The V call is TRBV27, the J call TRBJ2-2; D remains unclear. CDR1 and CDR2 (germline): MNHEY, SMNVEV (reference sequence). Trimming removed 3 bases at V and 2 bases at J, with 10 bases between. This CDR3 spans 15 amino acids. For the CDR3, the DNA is TGTGCCAGCAGTTTTTATGCAGTAAACACCGGGGAGCTGTTTTTT. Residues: CASSFYAVNTGELFF.

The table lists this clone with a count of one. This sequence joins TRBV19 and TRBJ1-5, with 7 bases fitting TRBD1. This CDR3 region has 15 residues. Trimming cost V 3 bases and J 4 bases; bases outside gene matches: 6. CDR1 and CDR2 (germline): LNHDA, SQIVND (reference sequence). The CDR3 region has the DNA TGTGCCAGTAGTATCGAGGGACAGTTTAATCAGCCCCAGCATTTT. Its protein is CASSIEGQFNQPQHF.

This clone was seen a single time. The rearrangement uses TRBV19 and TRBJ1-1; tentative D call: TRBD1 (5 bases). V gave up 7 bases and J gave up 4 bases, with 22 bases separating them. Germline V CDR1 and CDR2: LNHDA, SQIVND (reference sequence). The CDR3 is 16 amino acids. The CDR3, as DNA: TGTGCCAGTACCACCAAGGTCGGGCAGGGAGGCACTGAAGCTTTCTTT. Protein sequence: CASTTKVGQGGTEAFF.